This T cell receptor beta chain was sequenced during a study of blood T cell repertoires in COVID-19 (dated by TCRdb to between 2020 and 2021). Describing the broader study: Collaborator samples came from the United States, Italy and Spain and covered acute and convalescent phases of COVID-19. The dataset comprised deeply sampled blood TCRbeta repertoires from subjects exposed to, actively infected with, or recovered from COVID-19. HLA class I and class II types, where available, came from metadata supplied by the sample provider rather than from assay-based typing. The samples were drawn from two sources: the first 160 participants of the ongoing ImmuneRACE study, and 1,254 subjects contributed by 6 global collaborators. The sample metadata nearly always contained a de-identified subject ID, COVID-19 status, age in years and sex. The material from the prospective study consisted of cDNA or gDNA derived from T cells, B-cell-depleted T cells, or PBMCs. The repertoires were made available in a free public database intended to serve as a resource for research on the immune response to SARS-CoV-2. Study-wide conclusions, independent of this receptor: The quantity of clinical and demographic metadata differed by source and by participant and was supplied without curation.

This clone has a single count. Its antigen specificity is not known. No base quality values were provided; no much bigger clone lies one nucleotide off. Via the germline V gene (reference sequence), CDR1 is SGHNT and CDR2 YYREEE. V lost 4 bases and J lost 0 bases, and the count of bases not matched to a germline gene is 3. The CDR3 covers 14 residues, taking in both the cysteine and the phenylalanine. The kept DNA is CDR3 alone, 42 bases in frame from the first base. Collaborating institutions collected whole blood in K2EDTA tubes following their own protocols. For TCRbeta analysis, collaborators shipped samples in one of three forms: frozen whole blood, isolated PBMCs, or DNA extracted from either of those sample types. The immunoSEQ Assay, a bias-controlled multiplex PCR, was used to amplify TCRbeta CDR3 regions from genomic DNA. In the source study's methods: The number of nucleated cells in each sample was estimated from the amplification of reference gene primers within the assay. To quantify the absolute abundance of each unique TCRbeta CDR3 rearrangement, sequence reads were collapsed and filtered. For each sample, productive Simpson clonality was calculated as the square root of Simpson's diversity index across productive rearrangements. TCRdb retrieved this table from immuneACCESS and kept in-frame rearrangements only. Not all clones are present; in checked studies, unresolved V genes account for under half, and no reason is known for the remainder. V and J calls plus clone size are reproduced from that table; the DNA served to infer D and trimming. Present in this sample are approximately 210,000 clones, 88% of which were seen just once. 4% to 5.5% of the sample rests with the top ten.

Sample: peripheral blood. The rearrangement combines TRBV5-4 with TRBJ2-7; 8 of the junction bases match TRBD1. This clonotype was sampled from a human donor in a cohort sampled during active COVID-19. DNA sequence: TGTGCCAGCAGCCCCGGACAGGGCTCCTACGAGCAGTACTTC. It translates as CASSPGQGSYEQYF.